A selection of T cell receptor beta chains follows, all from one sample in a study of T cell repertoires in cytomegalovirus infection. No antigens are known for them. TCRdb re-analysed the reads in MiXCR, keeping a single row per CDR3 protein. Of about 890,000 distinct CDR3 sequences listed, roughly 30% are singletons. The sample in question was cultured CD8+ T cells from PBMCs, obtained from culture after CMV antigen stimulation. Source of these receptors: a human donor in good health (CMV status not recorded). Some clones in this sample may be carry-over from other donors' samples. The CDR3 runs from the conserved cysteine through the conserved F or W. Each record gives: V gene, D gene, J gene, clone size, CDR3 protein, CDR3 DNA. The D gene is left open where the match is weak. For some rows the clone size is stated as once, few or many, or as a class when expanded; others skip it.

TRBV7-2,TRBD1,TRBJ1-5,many,CASSLGQGPGQPQHF,TGTGCCAGCAGCTTGGGACAGGGGCCCGGTCAGCCCCAGCATTTT
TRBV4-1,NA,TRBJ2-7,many,CASSQVEGDPTEQYF,TGCGCCAGCAGCCAAGTCGAGGGGGACCCTACTGAGCAGTACTTC
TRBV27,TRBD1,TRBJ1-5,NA,CASRYTGGGQPQHF,TGTGCCAGCAGGTATACAGGGGGAGGACAGCCCCAGCATTTT
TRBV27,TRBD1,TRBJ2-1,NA,CASSSSLTGQVLNEQFF,TGTGCCAGCAGTTCTTCCCTAACGGGACAGGTTTTAAATGAGCAGTTCTTC
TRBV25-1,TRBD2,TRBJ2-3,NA,CASSELTSGVADTQYF,TGTGCCAGCAGTGAATTGACTAGCGGGGTCGCCGATACGCAGTATTTT
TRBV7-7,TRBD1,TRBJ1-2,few,CASSSGTEGFYGYTF,TGTGCTAGCAGCTCCGGGACAGAGGGCTTCTATGGCTACACCTTC
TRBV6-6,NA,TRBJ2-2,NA,CASSYTGLSTGELFF,TGTGCCAGCAGTTACACAGGGTTGAGCACCGGGGAGCTGTTTTTT
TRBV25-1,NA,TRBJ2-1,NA,CASSETSVRNEQFF,TGTGCCAGCAGTGAAACGTCCGTGAGGAATGAGCAGTTCTTC
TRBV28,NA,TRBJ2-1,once,CASSLTIREQFF,TGTGCCAGCAGTTTAACCATAAGGGAGCAGTTCTTC
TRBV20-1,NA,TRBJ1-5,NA,CSAIPWGLGDNQPQHF,TGCAGTGCTATCCCCTGGGGGTTGGGGGACAATCAGCCCCAGCATTTT
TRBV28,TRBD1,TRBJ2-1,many,CASRWEGTGRNEQFF,TGTGCCAGCAGATGGGAAGGGACAGGGCGCAATGAGCAGTTCTTC
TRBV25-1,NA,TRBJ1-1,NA,CASSGLEGGNTEAFF,TGTGCCAGCAGTGGACTGGAGGGGGGGAACACTGAAGCTTTCTTT
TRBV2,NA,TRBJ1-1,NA,CASPIRRDIRAFF,TGTGCCAGCCCGATAAGGAGGGACATCCGAGCTTTCTTT
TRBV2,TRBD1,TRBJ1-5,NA,CASSARDSLNQPQHF,TGTGCCAGCAGTGCCCGGGACAGCCTCAATCAGCCCCAGCATTTT
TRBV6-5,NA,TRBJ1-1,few,CASSYRGRPEAFF,TGTGCCAGCAGTTACCGAGGTCGTCCTGAAGCTTTCTTT
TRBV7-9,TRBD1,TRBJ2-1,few,CASSYSGQANEQFF,TGTGCCAGCAGCTATTCAGGACAGGCCAATGAGCAGTTCTTC
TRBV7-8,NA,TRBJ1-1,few,CASSSGTFRRTEAFF,TGTGCCAGCAGTAGCGGGACTTTCCGACGCACTGAAGCTTTCTTT
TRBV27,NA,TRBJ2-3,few,CASSISEFGATQYF,TGTGCCAGCAGTATCTCAGAATTCGGTGCTACGCAGTATTTT
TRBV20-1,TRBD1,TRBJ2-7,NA,CSARGQGRYEQYF,TGCAGTGCTAGGGGACAGGGCCGGTACGAGCAGTACTTC
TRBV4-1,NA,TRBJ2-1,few,CASSQIGTGHNEQFF,TGCGCCAGCAGCCAGATCGGGACTGGGCACAATGAGCAGTTCTTC
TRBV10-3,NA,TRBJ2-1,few,CAISEPVGYGNEQFF,TGTGCCATCAGTGAACCTGTGGGGTATGGCAATGAGCAGTTCTTC
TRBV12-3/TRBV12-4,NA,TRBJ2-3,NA,CASSLITEGTQYF,TGTGCCAGCAGTTTAATAACGGAGGGTACGCAGTATTTT
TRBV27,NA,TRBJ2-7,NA,CASRRRRQVSYEQYF,TGTGCCAGCAGGCGTCGGAGACAGGTATCCTACGAGCAGTACTTC
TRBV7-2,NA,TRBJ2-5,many,CASSLGLDRQYF,TGTGCCAGCAGCTTAGGTCTAGACCGCCAGTACTTC
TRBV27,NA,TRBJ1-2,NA,CASSLSPSGNYGYTF,TGTGCCAGCAGTTTATCCCCTTCGGGGAACTATGGCTACACCTTC
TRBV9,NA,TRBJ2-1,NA,CASSVGSASNEQFF,TGTGCCAGCAGCGTAGGATCCGCATCCAATGAGCAGTTCTTC
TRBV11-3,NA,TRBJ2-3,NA,CASSIGGEYTDTQYF,TGTGCCAGCAGCATAGGCGGGGAGTACACAGATACGCAGTATTTT
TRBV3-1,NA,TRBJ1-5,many,CASSQVGGGNQPQHF,TGTGCCAGCAGCCAAGTGGGGGGAGGCAATCAGCCCCAGCATTTT
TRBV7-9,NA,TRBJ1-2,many,CASSDRDNHYTDGYTF,TGTGCCAGCAGCGATCGGGACAACCATTACACTGATGGCTACACCTTC
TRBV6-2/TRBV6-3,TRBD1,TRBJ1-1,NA,CASRAEGAWTEAFF,TGTGCCAGCAGGGCGGAGGGGGCATGGACTGAAGCTTTCTTT
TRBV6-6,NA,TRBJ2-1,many,CASRPIGSGNEQFF,TGTGCCAGCAGACCCATAGGTTCGGGCAATGAGCAGTTCTTC